This T cell receptor beta chain was observed in a study of identical twins (dated by TCRdb to about 2016). Concerning the study at large: To test whether fetal clonotypes persist, the study used deep sequencing on TCR alpha and beta repertoires from monozygotic twins, unrelated adults of various ages, and cord blood. Replicate twin experiments were performed at different times using different library preparation protocols to rule out contamination.

Findings and caveats that apply to the study as a whole: Fewer insertions were carried by abundant cord blood beta clonotypes; a weaker similar trend was observed in young adult naive repertoires, while no such trend was observed in memory repertoires. A weaker excess of twin sharing was found in beta out-of-frame sequences because the signal-to-noise ratio was lowered by fewer shared sequences. Because the same donors could not be followed over many years, conclusions were based on cross-sectional statistical analysis. Zero-insertion analyses could be partly confounded by invariant T cells such as MAIT and iNKT, although diverse VJ usage argued against such confounding for most clonotypes. Out-of-frame TCR alpha sequences shared between twins showed an excess of low generation-probability sequences compared with coincidental sharing between unrelated individuals. In monozygotic twins, recombination models systematically underestimated out-of-frame TCR alpha sharing, but the models matched the sharing seen between unrelated individuals.

Spanning cysteine to phenylalanine, the CDR3 consists of 13 amino acids. The retained sequence is limited to the CDR3, 39 bases, with the frame set at the first base. CDR1 and CDR2, per the germline V gene, are MDHEN and SYDVKM. Trimming at the junction amounts to 5 bases on V and 7 bases on J, and the germline ends lie 14 bases apart. This clonotype was counted at least ten times. Its antigen is still unknown. No much larger clone exists at a distance of one base, and base qualities are not known. All donors were healthy Caucasians. Three pairs of female monozygotic twins, all aged roughly 18 to 29 years, were included in the twin cohort. Miltenyi CD45RO+ enrichment and human naive T-cell isolation kits were used to isolate memory (CD45RO+) and naive T cells from PBMC. Libraries came from 5' RACE. Sequenced on an Illumina HiSeq 2000. Template switching introduced a universal primer binding site; the final cDNA contained a unique molecular identifier, enabling accurate counting of TCR cDNA molecules. Specific primers in the conserved constant-segment region were used to synthesize first-strand cDNA for the TCR alpha and beta chains. Each cDNA library was double barcoded, with a SMART-Mk sample barcode plus Illumina barcodes, to control for contamination. TruSeq adapter sequences and Illumina sample barcodes were added in two successive PCR steps. The Illumina HiSeq platform was used with custom primers to sequence TCR alpha and beta cDNA libraries. Per the authors' processing: MiGEC processed the raw reads to extract unique molecular identifiers, while MiXCR was used to determine the CDR3 positions. Recombination models were inferred per individual with the repgenHMM and IGoR tools using an EM algorithm. The analysis of shared clonotypes was done with the tcR package in R, with sharing normalized by the product of cloneset sizes. Out-of-frame nonproductive sequences were analyzed to study raw recombination free of thymic and clonal selection effects. TCRdb reanalyzed the raw reads on its own, using fastp at Q25 for trimming and MiXCR for clone calling, and kept in-frame beta chains. Each entry merges the rows of one CDR3 protein and shows their most common DNA and genes. The V and J calls follow TCRdb's processing rather than the paper's. This sample gives fewer than 350,000 distinct CDR3 sequences in total; approximately 8% of them show up just once. The biggest ten clones account for less than 2.5% of the sample.

These data were likewise used in another study, on yellow fever vaccine responses in identical twins. From the second report: According to the authors, in identical twins the way T cells responded to vaccination appeared partly convergent and partly personalized. In identical twins, the study followed T cell clones that responded to the vaccine with precision.

The V and J segments used are TRBV28 and TRBJ2-5; TRBD2 is a possible D gene, resting on 7 matching bases. Sequencing used memory (CD45RO+) T cells sorted from blood. What this sample's cell subset or site label stands for: CD45RO+ enriched T cells. The TCR was taken from a woman younger than 30 in good health. The CDR3 region: CASSLGGQGTQYF. The DNA is TGTGCCAGCAGTCTGGGGGGGCAGGGGACCCAGTACTTC.